These 12 T cell receptor beta chains were sequenced from one sample in a study of blood T cells in healthy people across ages. A second about 7 to 11 cycle PCR used barcoded and J-beta primers. TCRdb passed the 5' RACE reads through MiXCR, listing each CDR3 protein once. The table records around 1,500,000 distinct CDR3 sequences, around 39% of them present only once. Sequences were obtained from blood. The receptors were gathered from a young woman in good health.

V is TRBV12-3 or TRBV12-4 and J is TRBJ1-5, with unresolved D. Trimming shortened V by 5 bases and J by 6 bases, and 20 bases separated the two germline ends. This CDR3 has 16 residues. CDR3 amino acids: CASSGVGGSHSQPQHF. DNA of the CDR3: TGTGCCAGCAGTGGGGTTGGAGGGAGTCATAGTCAGCCCCAGCATTTT.

The J gene is TRBJ1-2, the V gene TRBV6-1; D is unresolved. This CDR3 region has 14 residues. The germline V and J ends were trimmed by 0 bases and 4 bases, with 9 bases remaining between them. From germline, CDR1 is MNHNS and CDR2 SASEGT. CDR3 sequence reads: CASSEATRIYGYTF. In DNA, the CDR3 is TGTGCCAGCAGTGAAGCCACCCGGATCTATGGCTACACCTTC.

To note about this clonotype: A junction boundary mismatches the germline segment, possibly from a read error. For the CDR3, the DNA is TGTGCCAGCAGTAATCCAGGGTTACCTGAAGTTTTCTTT. Its translation: CASSNPGLPEVFF. This chain joins TRBV6-1 and TRBJ1-1; tentative D call: TRBD1 (5 bases). This CDR3 spans 13 amino acids. Per the germline V gene, CDR1 is MNHNS and CDR2 is SASEGT.

V gene TRBV7-8 combines with J gene TRBJ2-5; possible D gene TRBD2, 6 bases. Germline V gene sequence: CDR1 SGHVS, CDR2 FQNEAQ. The CDR3 consists of 15 residues. The V end was cut by 3 bases, the J end by 5 bases, with 16 bases between. In nucleotides, the CDR3 is TGTGCCAGCAGCTTTTGGGAGGAGGTGGGGGAGACCCAGTACTTC. Its protein product is CASSFWEEVGETQYF.

This clonotype was counted ten times or more. The chain has TRBV29-1 and TRBJ2-5; 7 bases match TRBD1. This CDR3 contains 12 residues. The germline CDR1 and CDR2 sequences are SQVTM and ANQGSEA. With V trimmed by 6 bases and J by 3 bases, 4 bases remained unmatched. CDR3 residues: CSVLGGEETQYF. The CDR3 DNA reads as TGCAGCGTCTTAGGGGGCGAAGAGACCCAGTACTTC. The full variable domain, in which reference TRBV29-1 and TRBJ2-5 provide the parts outside the CDR3, is SAVISQKPSRDICQRGTSLTIQCQVDSQVTMMFWYRQQPGQSLTLIATANQGSEATYESGFVIDKFPISRPNLTFSTLTVSNMSPEDSSIYLCSVLGGEETQYFGPGTRLLVL.

This chain connects TRBV29-1 to TRBJ1-5; no reliable D call. The CDR3 covers 12 residues. Trimming cost V 7 bases and J 3 bases, with 10 bases left between them. CDR1 is SQVTM and CDR2 is ANQGSEA in the germline V gene. CDR3 in DNA: TGCAGCGCCCTCGGGGTCAATCAGCCCCAGCATTTT. Translated: CSALGVNQPQHF. Based on the CDR3 plus reference TRBV29-1 and TRBJ1-5, the full variable domain is SAVISQKPSRDICQRGTSLTIQCQVDSQVTMMFWYRQQPGQSLTLIATANQGSEATYESGFVIDKFPISRPNLTFSTLTVSNMSPEDSSIYLCSALGVNQPQHFGDGTRLSIL.

The chain couples TRBV28 to TRBJ2-1; 9 bases agree with TRBD2. Germline CDR1 and CDR2: MDHEN and SYDVKM. After removal of 2 bases from V and 6 bases from J, the junction contained 8 bases not matched to a gene. The CDR3 has 16 residues. Here the CDR3 DNA reads TGTGCCAGCAGTTTAGCTTCTAGCGGGACTCGCAATGAGCAGTTCTTC. Its translation is CASSLASSGTRNEQFF.

This chain joins TRBV20-1 and TRBJ2-3; D ambiguous. Trimming cost V 1 base and J 0 bases, with 14 bases left between them. The CDR3 is 16 amino acids. CDR1 is DFQATT, CDR2 SNEGSKA, per germline (reference sequence). CDR3 coding DNA: TGCAGTGCTAGAGGGTTAGGAGCTTGGAGCACAGATACGCAGTATTTT. It specifies CSARGLGAWSTDTQYF.

The chain combines TRBV7-2 with TRBJ2-2; 13 bases align to TRBD2. The junction had 6 bases not matched to a gene; V was cut back by 6 bases and J by 8 bases. This CDR3 has 15 amino acids. Germline-derived CDR1 and CDR2 are SGHTA and FQGNSA. The CDR3 sequence: CASRYETSGRGELFF. For the CDR3, the DNA is TGTGCCAGCAGATACGAGACTAGCGGGAGGGGGGAGCTGTTTTTT.

For this clonotype: A single base separates this from a much larger clone, so it may be a read error. CDR3 loop: CASSLMTGTGSPNTEAFF. Here the CDR3 DNA reads TGCGCCAGCAGCTTGATGACAGGGACCGGATCTCCGAACACTGAAGCTTTCTTT. This chain links TRBV5-1 with TRBJ1-1; TRBD1 agrees at 7 bases. Losses at the gene ends were 1 base for V and 1 base for J; bases not matched to a gene: 13. The length of the CDR3 is 18 residues. CDR1 and CDR2 from the germline V gene are SGHRS and YFSETQ.

Note on this clonotype: Sequence at one end of the junction differs from germline and may be a read error. This chain connects TRBV11-2 to TRBJ2-1; 7 bases map to TRBD1. CDR3 length: 16 amino acids. The germline CDR1 and CDR2 sequences are SGHAT and FQNNGV. The CDR3: CACSFRGQVEGNEQFF. CDR3 DNA: TGTGCCTGCAGCTTTCGAGGACAGGTGGAAGGTAATGAGCAGTTCTTC.

This clonotype turned up a few times. This chain joins TRBV15 and TRBJ2-6; unclear D gene. The germline V gene has CDR1 LNHNV and CDR2 YYDKDF (reference sequence). Trimming took off 0 bases at V and 0 bases at J, with 6 bases between the two ends. CDR3 length: 16 amino acids. Here the CDR3 DNA reads TGTGCCACCAGCAGAGATCTTAACTCTGGGGCCAACGTCCTGACTTTC. It specifies CATSRDLNSGANVLTF.